Following are 9 T cell receptor beta chains from one sample sequenced in a study of shared clonotypes between healthy human individuals. Selected positively for CCR7 and CD45RO-negative, naive CD8 cells excluded terminally differentiated effector memory CD45RA+ cells. Clones were sequenced by immunoSEQ multiplex PCR, and TCRdb holds only the in-frame ones, with some missing. The table lists some 2,100,000 clones, 85% to 95% of them singletons. Sequencing was performed on naive CD8+ T cells from PBMCs. These receptors were collected from a man aged 18 to 29 in good health. Some clones in this sample may be carry-over from other donors' samples.

V gene TRBV28 combines with J gene TRBJ2-2, with 10 bases lining up with TRBD1. After removal of 5 bases from V and 5 bases from J, the junction contained 2 bases not matched to a gene. The CDR3 spans 14 residues. CDR1 is MDHEN and CDR2 is SYDVKM in the germline V gene. CDR3 protein: CASSRDRGTGELFF. The CDR3 DNA reads TGTGCCAGCAGTAGGGACAGGGGTACCGGGGAGCTGTTTTTT.

This clone was observed a single time. The CDR3 loop reads CASSYSQINTEAFF. The CDR3 DNA is TGTGCCAGCAGTTACTCACAGATTAACACTGAAGCTTTCTTT. The V and J genes are TRBV6-5 and TRBJ1-1; no reliable D call. The CDR3 has 14 residues. CDR1 and CDR2 (germline): MNHEY, SVGAGI. V gave up 0 bases and J gave up 2 bases, with 7 bases separating them.

The rearrangement uses TRBV13 and TRBJ1-1; D is uncertain. The ends were cut back, 0 bases at V and 10 bases at J, with 6 bases in the middle. The CDR3 length is 11 residues. Germline V gene lookup returns CDR1 PRHDT and CDR2 FYEKMQ (reference sequence). The chain's CDR3 is CASSLGHTAFF. The CDR3 nucleotides are TGTGCCAGCAGCTTAGGGCATACAGCTTTCTTT.

The V call is TRBV7-2, the J call TRBJ2-1; D ambiguous. Trimming took off 10 bases at V and 0 bases at J, with 16 bases between the two ends. The CDR3 sequence is 15 residues long. Germline V gene data show CDR1 as SGHTA and CDR2 as FQGNSA. The CDR3 region has the DNA TGTGCCACCCCCCAGGACGGCTTCTCCTACAATGAGCAGTTCTTC. This translates into CATPQDGFSYNEQFF.

The V and J genes are TRBV28 and TRBJ1-5; weak D call: TRBD1 (5 bases). The CDR3 is 15 residues long. The V and J ends lost 3 bases and 0 bases respectively, with 9 bases between them. Looked up from germline, CDR1 is MDHEN and CDR2 is SYDVKM. CDR3 in amino acids: CASSFQGFSNQPQHF. The CDR3 coding sequence is TGTGCCAGCAGTTTCCAGGGTTTTAGCAATCAGCCCCAGCATTTT.

This chain connects TRBV9 to TRBJ2-1; TRBD2 matches at 7 bases. This CDR3 has 14 residues. Germline values: CDR1 SGDLS, CDR2 YYNGEE. The V segment lost 4 bases and the J segment 8 bases; nucleotides outside the gene matches: 9. In nucleotides, the CDR3 is TGTGCCAGCAGCTTGGGGGGGAGGAACGATGAGCAGTTCTTC. Residues: CASSLGGRNDEQFF. Full variable domain (rest looked up from reference TRBV9 and TRBJ2-1): DSGVTQTPKHLITATGQRVTLRCSPRSGDLSVYWYQQSLDQGLQFLIQYYNGEERAKGNILERFSAQQFPDLHSELNLSSLELGDSALYFCASSLGGRNDEQFFGPGTRLTVL.

The chain uses TRBV27 and TRBJ2-3; D tentatively reads TRBD1 or TRBD2 (5 bases each). CDR3 length: 15 residues. Trimming stripped 5 bases from V and 0 bases from J, with 12 bases between. Germline CDR1 MNHEY, CDR2 SMNVEV (reference sequence). The CDR3 bases are TGTGCCAGCAGTGGGGGACGACAGAGCACAGATACGCAGTATTTT. Translated, it gives CASSGGRQSTDTQYF.

The CDR3 loop is CASCWLAGGDEQFF. As DNA, the CDR3 is TGCGCCAGCTGTTGGCTAGCGGGAGGGGATGAGCAGTTCTTC. The chain recombines TRBV5-1 with TRBJ2-1; 12 bases are shared with TRBD2. The ends lost 7 bases at V and 8 bases at J; junction bases unmatched: 7. CDR3 length: 14 amino acids. Germline V CDR1 and CDR2: SGHRS, YFSETQ.

Concerning this clone itself: The identical CDR3 is also encoded by other nucleotide sequences in the sample. CDR3 sequence (DNA): TGTGCCAGCAGTTTAGGGGGTTTCGGCTATGGCTACACCTTC. Amino acid sequence: CASSLGGFGYGYTF. The rearrangement links TRBV28 to TRBJ1-2; D might be TRBD1 (5 bases). The CDR3 extends over 14 amino acids. Per the germline V gene, CDR1 is MDHEN and CDR2 is SYDVKM. Trimming took 2 bases from V and 4 from J, leaving 11 bases between them.